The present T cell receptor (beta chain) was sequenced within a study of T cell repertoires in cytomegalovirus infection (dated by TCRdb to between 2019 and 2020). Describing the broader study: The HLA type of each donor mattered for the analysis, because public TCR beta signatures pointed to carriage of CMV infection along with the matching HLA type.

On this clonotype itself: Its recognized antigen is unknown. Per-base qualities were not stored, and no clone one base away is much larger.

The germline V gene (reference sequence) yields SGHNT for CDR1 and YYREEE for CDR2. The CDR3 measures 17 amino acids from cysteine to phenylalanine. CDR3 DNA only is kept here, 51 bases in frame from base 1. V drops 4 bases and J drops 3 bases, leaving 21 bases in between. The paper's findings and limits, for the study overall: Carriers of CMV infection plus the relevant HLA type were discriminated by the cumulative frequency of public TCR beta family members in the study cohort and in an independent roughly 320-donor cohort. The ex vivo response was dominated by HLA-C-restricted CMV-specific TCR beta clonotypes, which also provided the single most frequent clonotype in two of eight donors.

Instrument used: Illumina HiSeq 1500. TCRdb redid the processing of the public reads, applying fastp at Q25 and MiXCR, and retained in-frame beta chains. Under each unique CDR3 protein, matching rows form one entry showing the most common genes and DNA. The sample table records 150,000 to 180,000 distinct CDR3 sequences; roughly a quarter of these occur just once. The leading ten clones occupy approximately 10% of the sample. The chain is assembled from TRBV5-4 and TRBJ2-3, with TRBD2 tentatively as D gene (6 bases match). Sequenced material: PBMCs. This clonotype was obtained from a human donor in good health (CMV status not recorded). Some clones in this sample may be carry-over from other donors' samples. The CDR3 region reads CASSRPSGGLRTDTQYF. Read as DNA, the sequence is TGTGCCAGCAGCCGGCCGTCCGGGGGATTGAGGACAGATACGCAGTATTTT. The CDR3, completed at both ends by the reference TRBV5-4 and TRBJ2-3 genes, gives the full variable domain ETGVTQSPTHLIKTRGQQVTLRCSSQSGHNTVSWYQQALGQGPQFIFQYYREEENGRGNFPPRFSGLQFPNYSSELNVNALELDDSALYLCASSRPSGGLRTDTQYFGPGTRLTVL.